Following are 23 T cell receptor beta chains from one sample sequenced in a study of identical twins. One entry per CDR3 protein results from TCRdb running MiXCR on the 5' RACE reads. The table lists approximately 220,000 distinct CDR3 sequences, less than 8% of them singletons. These data also formed part of another study, on yellow fever vaccine responses in identical twins.

Source material: memory (CD45RO+) T cells sorted from blood. These receptors were taken from a woman between 18 and 29 years old in good health.

The sample holds a few counts of this clonotype. CDR3 amino acids: CASSRGYEKLFF. CDR3 nucleotides: TGTGCCAGCAGCCGGGGGTATGAAAAACTGTTTTTT. This chain links TRBV7-9 with TRBJ1-4; D possibly corresponds to TRBD1 (5 bases). Between the trimmed V and J ends, which lost 5 bases and 6 bases, there was a span of 7 bases. The CDR3 extends over 12 amino acids. Germline assignment: CDR1 SEHNR and CDR2 FQNEAQ (reference sequence). Variable domain in full (rest from reference TRBV7-9 and TRBJ1-4): DTGVSQNPRHKITKRGQNVTFRCDPISEHNRLYWYRQTLGQGPEFLTYFQNEAQLEKSRLLSDRFSAERPKGSFSTLEIQRTEQGDSAMYLCASSRGYEKLFFGSGTQLSVL.

The chain couples TRBV20-1 to TRBJ2-7; D is ambiguous. The CDR3 consists of 12 residues. Per the germline V gene, CDR1 is DFQATT and CDR2 is SNEGSKA (reference sequence). Between the trimmed V and J ends, which lost 6 bases and 2 bases, there was a span of 11 bases. The CDR3 coding sequence is TGCAGTGCCCCTGTCAAAGCCTACGAGCAGTACTTC. Protein: CSAPVKAYEQYF.

Of note for this clonotype: Just one base apart from a much larger clone, this may be a read error. This chain uses TRBV9 with TRBJ2-3; the match to TRBD2 covers 11 bases. The CDR3 extends over 15 amino acids. Germline V lookup: CDR1 SGDLS, CDR2 YYNGEE. Germline trimming cut 4 bases from V and 6 bases from J; bases unmatched to any gene: 7. The chain's CDR3 is CASSSSGGPMDTQYF. The CDR3 DNA reads TGTGCCAGCAGCTCTAGCGGGGGGCCGATGGATACGCAGTATTTT.

The chain combines TRBV7-2 with TRBJ1-6; no clear D gene. CDR1 and CDR2 (germline): SGHTA, FQGNSA. Trimming left V 5 bases short and J 5 bases short, with 13 bases between. This CDR3 comprises 15 residues. The CDR3 protein is CASSPDYRNNSPLHF. CDR3 sequence (DNA): TGTGCCAGCAGCCCCGACTATAGGAATAATTCACCCCTCCACTTT.

V and J are TRBV27 and TRBJ2-7; 10 bases line up with TRBD2. CDR1 is MNHEY and CDR2 is SMNVEV in the germline V gene (reference sequence). V shed 8 bases, J shed 7 bases, and the junction held 11 bases outside the gene matches. The CDR3 runs to 14 residues. This CDR3 is CASELSGGLGEQYF. The CDR3 DNA reads as TGTGCCAGCGAACTTAGCGGGGGGCTTGGGGAGCAGTACTTC.

Many counts were recorded for this clonotype. The V call is TRBV28, the J call TRBJ2-1, with 8 bases lining up with TRBD1. The CDR3 covers 16 residues. Germline loops: CDR1 MDHEN, CDR2 SYDVKM. With V trimmed by 1 base and J by 7 bases, 9 bases remained unmatched. Written as DNA, the CDR3 is TGTGCCAGCAGTTTATTGGGGACAGGCAACGCGAATGAGCAGTTCTTC. Translation: CASSLLGTGNANEQFF.

Many counts were recorded for this clonotype. This rearrangement joins TRBV12-3 or TRBV12-4 to TRBJ2-3; the match to TRBD2 covers 9 bases. V shed 6 bases and J 1 base; nucleotides not matched to a gene: 5. The CDR3 loop spans 15 amino acids. CDR3: CASSPLAGGTDTQYF. The CDR3 DNA sequence: TGTGCCAGCAGCCCGTTAGCGGGGGGCACAGATACGCAGTATTTT.

In its sample, this clonotype was seen a few times. CDR3 sequence reads: CASSPGLGDTDTQYF. As DNA, the CDR3 is TGTGCCAGCAGCCCGGGACTAGGAGACACAGATACGCAGTATTTT. The chain uses TRBV6-1 and TRBJ2-3; 8 bases are a match to TRBD2. Germline loops: CDR1 MNHNS, CDR2 SASEGT. This CDR3 spans 15 amino acids. V gave up 6 bases and J gave up 2 bases; unmatched junction bases: 7.

This clonotype was observed a few times. The chain couples TRBV3-1 to TRBJ1-2; D gene ambiguous. Trimming cost V 1 base and J 4 bases, with 16 bases left between them. The V gene's germline CDR1 is LGHDT and CDR2 YNNKEL (reference sequence). The CDR3 runs 16 residues. The CDR3 loop is CASSQGTGRPPYGYTF. CDR3 in DNA: TGTGCCAGCAGCCAAGGGACGGGAAGGCCGCCCTATGGCTACACCTTC.

This clonotype was counted at least ten times. The chain recombines TRBV24-1 with TRBJ1-1, with D possibly TRBD1 on 6 matching bases. CDR1 and CDR2 from the germline V gene are KGHDR and SFDVKD. This CDR3 spans 16 amino acids. V shed 9 bases and J shed 3 bases, with 22 bases lying between them. The CDR3, as DNA: TGTGCCACCCAACCAACGGGGGGCGTGAAAGACACTGAAGCTTTCTTT. It encodes CATQPTGGVKDTEAFF.

The V gene is TRBV5-1, the J gene TRBJ1-4; weak D call: TRBD1 (6 bases). Germline CDR1 and CDR2: SGHRS and YFSETQ. This CDR3 region has 15 residues. V was cut by 2 bases and J by 0 bases, with 8 bases left in between. The CDR3 protein is CASSLGQTTNEKLFF. CDR3 sequence (DNA): TGCGCCAGCAGCTTAGGACAGACAACTAATGAAAAACTGTTTTTT.

This clonotype has at least ten counts. V usage is TRBV12-3 or TRBV12-4 and J usage is TRBJ1-6; D not resolved. The germline V and J ends were trimmed by 1 base and 9 bases, with 16 bases remaining between them. This CDR3 region has 16 residues. CDR3 loop: CASSLGRVLSGSPLHF. For the CDR3, the DNA is TGTGCCAGCAGTTTAGGGAGGGTCCTATCGGGTTCACCCCTCCACTTT.

There are many counts of this clonotype. The chain employs TRBV29-1 and TRBJ1-1, with D perhaps TRBD1 (6 bases). V gave up 4 bases and J gave up 6 bases, with 9 bases separating them. The V gene's germline CDR1 is SQVTM and CDR2 ANQGSEA. CDR3 length: 11 residues. CDR3 nucleotides: TGCAGCGTTGCGGACAGCCCTGAAGCTTTCTTT. It codes for CSVADSPEAFF.

This clonotype has a count of ten or more. The V and J genes are TRBV5-1 and TRBJ2-7; TRBD1 might be the D (6 bases). Trimming left V 0 bases short and J 5 bases short, with 21 bases between. Germline assignment: CDR1 SGHRS and CDR2 YFSETQ. The CDR3 consists of 17 residues. Here the CDR3 reads CASSLVAIGTTGDEQYF. The CDR3 DNA is TGCGCCAGCAGCTTGGTCGCAATTGGGACAACTGGGGACGAGCAGTACTTC.

V usage is TRBV11-2 and J usage is TRBJ2-1, with 9 bases aligning to TRBD2. Germline CDR1 and CDR2: SGHAT and FQNNGV. There are 16 residues in the CDR3. V shed 3 bases and J 6 bases; nucleotides not matched to a gene: 9. The CDR3 DNA sequence: TGTGCCAGCAGCTTGGGAGGCGGGGGGGCTATCAATGAGCAGTTCTTC. Encoded protein: CASSLGGGGAINEQFF.

This clonotype occurred many times. This chain connects TRBV7-2 to TRBJ1-5, with a tentative D call TRBD1 (6 bases). V was clipped by 5 bases and J by 7 bases, with 12 bases between them. This CDR3 contains 13 residues. CDR1 is SGHTA and CDR2 is FQGNSA in the germline V gene. DNA of the CDR3: TGTGCCAGCAGCCCCAGGGGAGGGCAGCCCCAGCATTTT. Protein product: CASSPRGGQPQHF.

This clonotype appeared many times. The rearrangement links TRBV11-2 to TRBJ2-5; D remains unclear. Per germline, CDR1 SGHAT and CDR2 FQNNGV. The CDR3 is 13 residues long. The V end lost 0 bases, the J end lost 6 bases, and 8 bases lay between the germline ends. The CDR3 protein is CASSLEGRKTQYF. The CDR3 DNA follows: TGTGCCAGCAGCTTAGAGGGTCGAAAGACCCAGTACTTC. The complete variable domain, with remaining parts taken from reference TRBV11-2 and TRBJ2-5, reads EAGVAQSPRYKIIEKRQSVAFWCNPISGHATLYWYQQILGQGPKLLIQFQNNGVVDDSQLPKDRFSAERLKGVDSTLKIQPAKLEDSAVYLCASSLEGRKTQYFGPGTRLLVL.

This clonotype has only a few counts. Here the CDR3 DNA reads TGCAGTGCTGGCAGGGGGACGCGTCAGCCCCAGCATTTT. Its protein product is CSAGRGTRQPQHF. The chain joins TRBV20-1 to TRBJ1-5; 7 bases map to TRBD1. The V gene's germline CDR1 is DFQATT and CDR2 SNEGSKA (reference sequence). The length of the CDR3 is 13 residues. Trimming took 5 bases from V and 6 from J; bases not matched to a gene: 7.

This clonotype was recorded at least ten times. The chain has TRBV5-1 and TRBJ2-3; D might be TRBD2 (6 bases). This CDR3 has 15 amino acids. V was clipped by 4 bases and J by 0 bases, with 12 bases between them. In germline, CDR1 is SGHRS, CDR2 YFSETQ. CDR3 sequence (DNA): TGCGCCAGCAGCGCAACCGGGACTAGCACAGATACGCAGTATTTT. Its translation: CASSATGTSTDTQYF.

This clonotype was found a few times. V usage is TRBV14 and J usage is TRBJ2-3, with D possibly TRBD2 on 5 matching bases. In germline, CDR1 is SGHDN, CDR2 FVKESK. Deletions cut 0 bases from V and 2 bases from J, with 12 bases between. The CDR3 is 16 amino acids. The CDR3 bases are TGTGCCAGCAGCCAAGATTTGAAGCGGTACACAGATACGCAGTATTTT. Translation: CASSQDLKRYTDTQYF. The full variable domain, its missing parts supplied by reference TRBV14 and TRBJ2-3, is EAGVTQFPSHSVIEKGQTVTLRCDPISGHDNLYWYRRVMGKEIKFLLHFVKESKQDESGMPNNRFLAERTGGTYSTLKVQPAELEDSGVYFCASSQDLKRYTDTQYFGPGTRLTVL.

The chain uses TRBV20-1 and TRBJ2-2; D might be TRBD2 (7 bases). CDR1 and CDR2 (germline): DFQATT, SNEGSKA (reference sequence). The ends were cut back, 0 bases at V and 3 bases at J, with 8 bases in the middle. This CDR3 comprises 14 residues. The CDR3 bases are TGCAGTGCTAGAGAGGGGGGGCACACCGGGGAGCTGTTTTTT. It translates to CSAREGGHTGELFF.

This clonotype was recorded once. Its ends do not fully match the called genes, so a read error is possible. This sequence joins TRBV3-1 and TRBJ2-3, with 12 bases lining up with TRBD2. The CDR3 is 19 amino acids. Germline lookup yields CDR1 LGHDT and CDR2 YNNKEL (reference sequence). As DNA, the CDR3 is TGTGCCAGCTGCCAAGCCGGGACTAGCGGGCCAGGGGGGCTCGATACGCAGTATTTT. This gives the protein CASCQAGTSGPGGLDTQYF.

The sample holds a few counts of this clonotype. The genes are TRBV28 and TRBJ1-6; 9 bases are a match to TRBD1. In germline, CDR1 is MDHEN, CDR2 SYDVKM. V was clipped by 6 bases and J by 9 bases; unmatched bases: 9. The CDR3 is 15 residues long. CDR3 residues: CASRTGGAETSPLHF. The CDR3 region has the DNA TGTGCCAGCAGAACAGGGGGCGCGGAGACTTCACCCCTCCACTTT. The full variable domain, in which reference TRBV28 and TRBJ1-6 provide the parts outside the CDR3, is DVKVTQSSRYLVKRTGEKVFLECVQDMDHENMFWYRQDPGLGLRLIYFSYDVKMKEKGDIPEGYSVSREKKERFSLILESASTNQTSMYLCASRTGGAETSPLHFGNGTRLTVT.